The 28 T cell receptor beta chains in this list originate from one sample, sequenced in a study of blood T cell repertoires in COVID-19. Sequencing was performed with immunoSEQ multiplex PCR; in TCRdb, only in-frame clones are kept and a portion is missing. The data hold some 380,000 clones, with about 89% observed a single time. The sequencing sample was made of PBMCs or T cells enriched from blood (not recorded which). The receptors stem from a man younger than 45 who had recovered from COVID-19.

This clone was seen just once. The chain uses TRBV3-1 (or the pseudogene TRBV3-2) and TRBJ1-6; no reliable D call. The CDR3 covers 13 residues. In germline, CDR1 is LGHDT, CDR2 YNNKEL (reference sequence). V was pared by 2 bases and J by 11 bases, with 10 bases between. The CDR3 DNA reads TGTGCCAGCAGCCAACAGGCCGGGGCACCCCTCCACTTT. It is translated as CASSQQAGAPLHF.

V gene TRBV6-5 combines with J gene TRBJ1-2, with D maybe TRBD1 (5 bases). Germline V gives CDR1 MNHEY, CDR2 SVGAGI. The V end was cut by 0 bases, the J end by 8 bases, with 10 bases between. This CDR3 has 13 amino acids. The CDR3: CASSYSRGGGYTF. CDR3 nucleotide sequence: TGTGCCAGCAGTTACTCAAGGGGAGGCGGCTACACCTTC.

The chain has TRBV30 and TRBJ1-6; the D is unclear. Germline-derived CDR1 and CDR2 are GTSNPN and SVGIG (reference sequence). CDR3 length equals 16 residues. Trimming cost V 5 bases and J 0 bases, with 14 bases left between them. The CDR3 DNA is TGTGCCTGGTCCGGGAGTGGAGGCTCCTATAATTCACCCCTCCACTTT. Its translation: CAWSGSGGSYNSPLHF.

V and J are TRBV6-5 and TRBJ1-2; possibly TRBD1 for D (5 bases). CDR3 length: 16 residues. Germline V gene sequence: CDR1 MNHEY, CDR2 SVGAGI. V lost 0 bases, J lost 5 bases, and 16 bases lay in between. Here the CDR3 DNA reads TGTGCCAGCAGTTACTCGGCAGGGTCAGAGTGGTATGGCTACACCTTC. As protein: CASSYSAGSEWYGYTF.

Details on this clone: The sample has other DNA sequences that encode this CDR3 too. The V call is TRBV9, the J call TRBJ1-2; D possibly corresponds to TRBD1 (6 bases). This CDR3 has 13 residues. CDR1 and CDR2 (germline): SGDLS, YYNGEE. V gave up 7 bases and J gave up 4 bases, with 14 bases separating them. CDR3 residues: CASSGGQGYGYTF. As DNA, the CDR3 is TGTGCCAGCTCCGGGGGGCAGGGCTATGGCTACACCTTC.

The J gene is TRBJ2-7, the V gene TRBV5-1, with TRBD2 matching 8 bases. V dropped 4 bases and J dropped 5; count of bases not matched to a gene: 2. The germline gives CDR1 SGHRS, CDR2 YFSETQ. CDR3 length: 12 residues. Written as DNA, the CDR3 is TGCGCCAGCAGCCCTAGCGGGCACGAGCAGTACTTC. This translates into CASSPSGHEQYF.

The V call is TRBV29-1, the J call TRBJ2-3; TRBD2 agrees at 7 bases. Germline V lookup: CDR1 SQVTM, CDR2 ANQGSEA. The ends lost 4 bases at V and 6 bases at J; junction bases unmatched: 1. The CDR3 is 11 residues long. The chain's CDR3 is CSVVGGDTQYF. Here the CDR3 DNA reads TGCAGCGTTGTGGGGGGGGATACGCAGTATTTT.

The chain links TRBV18 to TRBJ1-6; D gene unclear. The CDR3 is made up of 16 amino acids. V was cut by 1 base and J by 7 bases, with 14 bases left in between. CDR1 is KGHSH and CDR2 is LQKENI in the germline V gene. CDR3 DNA: TGTGCCAGCTCACCACAGGGAATAGGAGGAAATTCACCCCTCCACTTT. Amino acids: CASSPQGIGGNSPLHF.

The rearrangement links TRBV18 to TRBJ2-1; 9 bases fit TRBD1. V lost 3 bases to trimming and J lost 5 bases; unmatched junction nucleotides: 11. The length of the CDR3 is 17 residues. The germline V gene has CDR1 KGHSH and CDR2 LQKENI. As DNA, the CDR3 is TGTGCCAGCTCACCTAGGTCGGGGGACAGGGAGCACAATGAGCAGTTCTTC. This codes for CASSPRSGDREHNEQFF.

The rearrangement joins TRBV4-3 to TRBJ1-1; D gene uncertain. V lost 5 bases, J lost 7 bases, and 14 bases lay in between. Germline CDR1 and CDR2: LGHNA and YSLEER. This CDR3 has 13 residues. The CDR3 DNA is TGCGCCAGCAGCTCGGCTCCCGGACTTGAAGCTTTCTTT. The encoded protein is CASSSAPGLEAFF.

The V and J genes are TRBV2 and TRBJ1-2; TRBD1 aligns across 12 bases. The V and J ends lost 6 bases and 8 bases, in that order; junction bases with no gene match: 16. This CDR3 is built from 17 residues. CDR1 SNHLY and CDR2 FYNNEI come from the germline V gene. The CDR3 DNA is TGTGCCAGCAGCGACAGGGACAGGGGGCCGGTATCGAGCGGCTACACCTTC. This encodes CASSDRDRGPVSSGYTF.

This clone occurred a few times. This chain connects TRBV2 to TRBJ2-7; TRBD2 matches 7 bases. Trimming removed 2 bases from V and 4 bases from J; junction bases left unmatched: 11. The CDR3 runs 16 residues. Germline values: CDR1 SNHLY, CDR2 FYNNEI. The DNA for the CDR3 is TGTGCCAGCAGTGAAATAGGGAGGGGAAGTACGTACGAGCAGTACTTC. Amino acids: CASSEIGRGSTYEQYF.

CDR3 in amino acids: CATSDSRGHGYTF. In DNA form, the CDR3 reads TGTGCCACCAGTGATAGCAGGGGCCATGGCTACACCTTC. The rearrangement links TRBV24-1 to TRBJ1-2, with a possible D match to TRBD1 (6 bases). This CDR3 is 13 amino acids long. Germline assignment: CDR1 KGHDR and CDR2 SFDVKD. V lost 3 bases and J lost 6, with 10 bases in between.

In nucleotides, the CDR3 is TGTGCCAGCAGTTCCGGACAGAACACCGGGGAGCTGTTTTTT. Protein sequence: CASSSGQNTGELFF. The chain is built from TRBV28 and TRBJ2-2; possibly TRBD1 for D (5 bases). V lost 4 bases and J 1 base, leaving 7 bases between the germline ends. This CDR3 has 14 amino acids. From germline, CDR1 is MDHEN and CDR2 SYDVKM. The whole variable domain, filled in from reference TRBV28 and TRBJ2-2, reads DVKVTQSSRYLVKRTGEKVFLECVQDMDHENMFWYRQDPGLGLRLIYFSYDVKMKEKGDIPEGYSVSREKKERFSLILESASTNQTSMYLCASSSGQNTGELFFGEGSRLTVL.

Here the CDR3 DNA reads TGTGCCAGCAGTTACCGAGGCTACTCTGGAAACACCATATATTTT. Translated, it gives CASSYRGYSGNTIYF. The V call is TRBV27, the J call TRBJ1-3, with no clear D. The V and J ends lost 4 bases and 0 bases respectively, with 10 bases between them. The CDR3 length is 15 residues. Germline V CDR1 and CDR2: MNHEY, SMNVEV (reference sequence).

The CDR3 region is CASSQGSWTGSYEQYF. CDR3 nucleotides: TGCGCCAGCAGCCAAGGATCCTGGACAGGGTCCTACGAGCAGTACTTC. The genes are TRBV4-3 and TRBJ2-7; 8 bases are shared with TRBD1. The CDR3 has 16 amino acids. Germline CDR1 and CDR2: LGHNA and YSLEER. After removal of 1 base from V and 1 base from J, the junction contained 6 bases not matched to a gene.

This clone showed up just once. The rearrangement joins TRBV7-2 to TRBJ1-5, with D possibly being TRBD1 (6 bases). The V end was cut by 4 bases, the J end by 7 bases, with 17 bases between. The CDR3 has 15 residues. Per the germline V gene, CDR1 is SGHTA and CDR2 is FQGNSA. The CDR3 DNA reads TGTGCCAGCAGCTCCCAACCCACAGGGACCCAGCCCCAGCATTTT. The encoded protein is CASSSQPTGTQPQHF. The whole variable domain, remainder taken from reference TRBV7-2 and TRBJ1-5, is GAGVSQSPSNKVTEKGKDVELRCDPISGHTALYWYRQSLGQGLEFLIYFQGNSAPDKSGLPSDRFSAERTGGSVSTLTIQRTQQEDSAVYLCASSSQPTGTQPQHFGDGTRLSIL.

The chain uses TRBV7-2 and TRBJ1-2; 7 positions agree with TRBD1. The CDR3 consists of 17 residues. V dropped 0 bases and J dropped 2; count of bases not matched to a gene: 9. The germline gives CDR1 SGHTA, CDR2 FQGNSA. In nucleotides, the CDR3 is TGTGCCAGCAGCTTAGCAGGGGGCATGGTTTCGAACTATGGCTACACCTTC. This encodes CASSLAGGMVSNYGYTF.

In the case of this clone: Other DNA sequences in the same sample also yield this CDR3. The gene calls are TRBV5-1 and TRBJ1-4; 9 bases line up with TRBD1. This CDR3 is built from 14 residues. Germline V gene lookup returns CDR1 SGHRS and CDR2 YFSETQ. V lost 4 bases to trimming and J lost 8 bases; unmatched junction nucleotides: 6. CDR3 sequence: CASSPDRGGEKLFF. The CDR3 coding sequence is TGCGCCAGCAGCCCGGACAGGGGTGGCGAAAAACTGTTTTTT.

V usage is TRBV5-6 and J usage is TRBJ2-7; 9 bases are shared with TRBD1. Germline CDR1 reads SGHDT; CDR2 reads YYEEEE. The CDR3 totals 14 residues. V lost 0 bases, J lost 2 bases, and 0 bases stayed unmatched. The CDR3 nucleotides read TGTGCCAGCAGCTTGGGGACAGGGGCCTACGAGCAGTACTTC. This translates into CASSLGTGAYEQYF.

The chain has TRBV10-3 and TRBJ2-3; 9 bases are a match to TRBD1. There are 14 residues in the CDR3. Per the germline V gene, CDR1 is ENHRY and CDR2 is SYGVKD. J was trimmed by 4 bases and V by 7 bases; bases with no gene match: 6. The CDR3 DNA reads as TGTGCCATCAAAGAGACAGGGGGACCAGATACGCAGTATTTT. It specifies CAIKETGGPDTQYF.

The chain combines TRBV3-1 (or the pseudogene TRBV3-2) with TRBJ2-3; 8 bases line up with TRBD2. This CDR3 spans 16 amino acids. Trimming took 2 bases from V and 4 from J; bases not matched to a gene: 8. Germline V gene data show CDR1 as LGHDT and CDR2 as YNNKEL (reference sequence). CDR3 in amino acids: CASSQTRGGAPDTQYF. The CDR3 nucleotides are TGTGCCAGCAGCCAAACACGGGGGGGCGCCCCAGATACGCAGTATTTT.

Remarks on this clone: The same CDR3 arises from other DNA sequences in this sample as well. This chain joins TRBV9 and TRBJ2-3, with TRBD2 identical over 7 bases. The trim removed 0 bases at V and 1 base at J, leaving 2 bases unmatched. The CDR3 extends over 15 amino acids. Looked up from germline, CDR1 is SGDLS and CDR2 is YYNGEE. Here the CDR3 reads CASSVDGGGTDTQYF. CDR3 nucleotides: TGTGCCAGCAGCGTAGATGGGGGGGGCACAGATACGCAGTATTTT.

This rearrangement joins TRBV24-1 to TRBJ2-1; 12 nucleotides line up with TRBD2. The CDR3 covers 16 residues. Looked up from germline, CDR1 is KGHDR and CDR2 is SFDVKD. Trimming cost V 4 bases and J 6 bases; bases outside gene matches: 6. This chain's CDR3 is CATSDPSGGAFNEQFF. Written as DNA, the CDR3 is TGTGCCACCAGTGACCCTAGCGGGGGGGCCTTCAATGAGCAGTTCTTC.

The V and J genes are TRBV29-1 and TRBJ2-1; possibly TRBD2 for D (5 bases). Trimming removed 1 base at V and 8 bases at J, with 9 bases between. The CDR3 length is 12 residues. Germline V gives CDR1 SQVTM, CDR2 ANQGSEA. CDR3 residues: CSVEASRHEQFF. CDR3 bases: TGCAGCGTTGAAGCTAGCCGGCATGAGCAGTTCTTC.

This clone was detected only once. The chain recombines TRBV4-3 with TRBJ2-5, with 11 bases identical to TRBD2. Germline assignment: CDR1 LGHNA and CDR2 YSLEER. V lost 0 bases, J lost 0 bases, and 6 bases stayed unmatched. The CDR3 runs to 18 residues. This CDR3 is CASSQDRTSGGHQETQYF. The CDR3 DNA is TGCGCCAGCAGCCAAGATCGCACTAGCGGGGGCCACCAAGAGACCCAGTACTTC.

The sample holds a few counts of this clone. Other DNA sequences in the same sample also yield this CDR3. The chain employs TRBV9 and TRBJ1-2, with TRBD1 matching over 8 bases. The germline V gene has CDR1 SGDLS and CDR2 YYNGEE. The junction had 2 bases not matched to a gene; V was cut back by 0 bases and J by 7 bases. CDR3 length: 13 residues. CDR3 in DNA: TGTGCCAGCAGCGTAGAACAGGGGGGTGGCTACACCTTC. Translating gives CASSVEQGGGYTF.

The chain is built from TRBV6-5 and TRBJ2-2, with D maybe TRBD1 (5 bases). The CDR3 length is 15 residues. Between the trimmed V and J ends, which lost 5 bases and 2 bases, there was a span of 12 bases. Germline assignment: CDR1 MNHEY and CDR2 SVGAGI. Here the CDR3 reads CASSRTFGNTGELFF. In DNA, the CDR3 is TGTGCCAGCAGTAGGACATTTGGTAACACCGGGGAGCTGTTTTTT.